This T cell receptor (beta chain) was sequenced in a study of shared clonotypes between healthy human individuals. Broader study findings: A few donors had around 5.5% of their naive CD4 clonotypes in common.

Looked up from germline, CDR1 is SNHLY and CDR2 is FYNNEI. The V end was cut by 1 base, the J end by 6 bases, with 7 bases between. The CDR3 spans 12 residues. Genomic DNA from each subset was divided evenly over several immunoSEQ plates. Sequencing used immunoSEQ multiplex PCR; TCRdb keeps in-frame clones, though not all of them. The table shows approximately 2,300,000 clones, with around 92% occurring only once. The donor population consisted of healthy HIV-negative adults with no recent acute infections or vaccinations. All of the donors resided in Nashville, Tennessee, and each was a Caucasian adult. In regard to this clone: Its antigen is unidentified.

The clonotype comes from a man aged 18 to 30 in good health. Some clones in this sample may be carry-over from other donors' samples. The rearrangement joins TRBV2 to TRBJ2-7; D not certain. The sequencing input was naive CD4+ T cells from PBMCs. Subset noted: CD45RA+ positively selected. The CDR3 is CASSEDRSEQYF. In DNA form, the CDR3 reads TGTGCCAGCAGTGAAGATAGGAGCGAGCAGTACTTC.